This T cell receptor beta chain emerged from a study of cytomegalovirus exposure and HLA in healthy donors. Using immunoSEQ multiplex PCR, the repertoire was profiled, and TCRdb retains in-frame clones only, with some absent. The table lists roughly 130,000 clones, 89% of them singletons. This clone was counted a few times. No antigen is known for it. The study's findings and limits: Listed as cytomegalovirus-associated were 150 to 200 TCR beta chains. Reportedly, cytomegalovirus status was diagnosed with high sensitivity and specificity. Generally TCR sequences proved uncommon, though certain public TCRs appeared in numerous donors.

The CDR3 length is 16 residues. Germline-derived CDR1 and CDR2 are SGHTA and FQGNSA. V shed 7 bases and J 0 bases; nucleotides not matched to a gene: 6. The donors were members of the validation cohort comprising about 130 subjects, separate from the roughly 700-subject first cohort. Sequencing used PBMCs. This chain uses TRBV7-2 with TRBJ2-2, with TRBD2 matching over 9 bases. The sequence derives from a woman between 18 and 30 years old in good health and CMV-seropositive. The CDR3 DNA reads TGTGCCAGCAAAGAAGTAGCGGGGGCGAACACCGGGGAGCTGTTTTTT. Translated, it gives CASKEVAGANTGELFF.